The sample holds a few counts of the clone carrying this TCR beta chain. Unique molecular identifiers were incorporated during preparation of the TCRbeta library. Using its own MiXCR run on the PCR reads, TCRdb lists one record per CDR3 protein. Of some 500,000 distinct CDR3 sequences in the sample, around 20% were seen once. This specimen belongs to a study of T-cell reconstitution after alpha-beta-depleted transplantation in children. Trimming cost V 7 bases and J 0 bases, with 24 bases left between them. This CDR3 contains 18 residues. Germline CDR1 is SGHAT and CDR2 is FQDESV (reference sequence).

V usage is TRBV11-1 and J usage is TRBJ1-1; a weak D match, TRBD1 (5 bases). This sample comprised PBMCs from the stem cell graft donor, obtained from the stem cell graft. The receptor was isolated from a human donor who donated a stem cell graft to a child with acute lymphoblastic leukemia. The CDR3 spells CASKGHTWRGRVNTEAFF. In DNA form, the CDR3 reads TGTGCCAGCAAAGGTCACACCTGGCGGGGCAGGGTGAACACTGAAGCTTTCTTT.